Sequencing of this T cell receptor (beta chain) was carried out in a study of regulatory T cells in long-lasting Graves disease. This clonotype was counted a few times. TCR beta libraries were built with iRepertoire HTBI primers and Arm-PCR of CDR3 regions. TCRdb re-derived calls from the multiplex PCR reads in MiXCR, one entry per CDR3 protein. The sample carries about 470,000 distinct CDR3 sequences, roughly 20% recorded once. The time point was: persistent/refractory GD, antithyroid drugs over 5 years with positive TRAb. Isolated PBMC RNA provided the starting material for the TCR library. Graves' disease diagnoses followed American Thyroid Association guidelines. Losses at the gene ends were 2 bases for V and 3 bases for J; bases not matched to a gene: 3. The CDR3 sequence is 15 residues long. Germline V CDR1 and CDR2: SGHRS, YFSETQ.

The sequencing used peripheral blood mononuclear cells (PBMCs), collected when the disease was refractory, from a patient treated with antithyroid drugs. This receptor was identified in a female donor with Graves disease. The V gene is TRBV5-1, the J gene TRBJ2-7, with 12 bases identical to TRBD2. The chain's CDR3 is CASSFRLAGDYEQYF. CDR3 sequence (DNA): TGCGCCAGCAGCTTCAGACTAGCGGGAGACTACGAGCAGTACTTC.